Each of the 20 T cell receptor beta chains below was sequenced from the same sample in a study of cytomegalovirus exposure and HLA in healthy donors. 60 Vbeta and 13 Jbeta primers were used in PCR. Some clones are missing from TCRdb's copy, which holds only in-frame ones; the method was immunoSEQ multiplex PCR. The sample has roughly 130,000 clones; 74% are singletons. Material for sequencing was PBMCs. The source is a woman aged 50 to 60 in good health and CMV-seropositive.

V is TRBV11-2 and J is TRBJ1-1, with D perhaps TRBD1 (5 bases). Germline lookup yields CDR1 SGHAT and CDR2 FQNNGV. CDR3 length: 14 amino acids. The V and J ends lost 6 bases and 5 bases respectively, with 16 bases between them. CDR3 sequence: CASRPAGGVTEAFF. For the CDR3, the DNA is TGTGCCAGCAGACCCGCAGGAGGGGTAACTGAAGCTTTCTTT.

This chain links TRBV7-9 with TRBJ1-5, with D possibly matching TRBD1 (6 bases). The V end lost 5 bases, the J end lost 5 bases, and 19 bases lay between the germline ends. This CDR3 region has 16 residues. Germline V lookup: CDR1 SEHNR, CDR2 FQNEAQ (reference sequence). CDR3 protein: CASSLGTQGDYQPQHF. The DNA of the CDR3 is TGTGCCAGCAGCCTAGGGACACAGGGAGATTATCAGCCCCAGCATTTT.

The chain recombines TRBV6-5 with TRBJ2-5; D perhaps matches TRBD2 (6 bases). The CDR3 runs 14 residues. Per germline, CDR1 MNHEY and CDR2 SVGAGI. Trimming left V 4 bases short and J 2 bases short, with 11 bases between. CDR3 nucleotides: TGTGCCAGCAGTTCTGCGGGGTCACAAGAGACCCAGTACTTC. As protein: CASSSAGSQETQYF.

V usage is TRBV5-1 and J usage is TRBJ2-7, with 7 bases identical to TRBD1. The J segment lost 7 bases and the V segment lost 0 bases, leaving 4 bases of the junction unmatched. CDR1 is SGHRS, CDR2 YFSETQ, per germline. The CDR3 length is 13 residues. The CDR3 region is CASSLDPQGEQYF. The CDR3 DNA reads as TGCGCCAGCAGCTTGGATCCACAGGGGGAGCAGTACTTC.

V is TRBV19 and J is TRBJ2-3; 7 bases match TRBD1. The germline V gene has CDR1 LNHDA and CDR2 SQIVND (reference sequence). The CDR3 is 19 residues long. Germline trimming cut 3 bases from V and 0 bases from J; bases unmatched to any gene: 15. The CDR3 here is CASSIRPSRGSRSTDTQYF. The CDR3 DNA is TGTGCCAGTAGTATCCGCCCTAGCAGGGGGTCCAGGAGCACAGATACGCAGTATTTT.

To note about this clone: An end of the junction does not agree with germline; a read error may underlie this. V gene TRBV5-4 combines with J gene TRBJ1-1; TRBD1 is a possible D gene (5 bases). The CDR3 contains 15 residues. CDR1 and CDR2 from the germline V gene are SGHNT and YYREEE (reference sequence). CDR3 bases: TGTCCCAGCAGCTCGGGGGGGGGAATGAACACTGAAGCTTTCTTT. Translation: CPSSSGGGMNTEAFF.

The chain couples TRBV7-9 to TRBJ1-6, with D hard to call. CDR3 length equals 13 residues. Trimming cost V 0 bases and J 9 bases, with 6 bases left between them. The germline V gene encodes CDR1 SEHNR and CDR2 FQNEAQ (reference sequence). CDR3 residues: CASSLAEGSPLHF. CDR3 coding DNA: TGTGCCAGCAGCTTAGCTGAGGGTTCACCCCTCCACTTT.

The chain joins TRBV6-1 to TRBJ1-5, with a weak D call TRBD1 (6 bases). Germline-derived CDR1 and CDR2 are MNHNS and SASEGT. Trimming took 3 bases from V and 4 from J, leaving 10 bases between them. CDR3 length: 14 amino acids. The CDR3 region has the DNA TGTGCCAGCAGTGATTCAGGGGTAAATCAGCCCCAGCATTTT. It codes for CASSDSGVNQPQHF.

This clone has more than one count but fewer than ten. This rearrangement joins TRBV9 to TRBJ2-2, with D possibly matching TRBD2 (6 bases). This CDR3 comprises 15 residues. Trimming took off 0 bases at V and 0 bases at J, with 6 bases between the two ends. Germline-derived CDR1 and CDR2 are SGDLS and YYNGEE. CDR3 sequence (DNA): TGTGCCAGCAGCGTAGGCGGGGCGAACACCGGGGAGCTGTTTTTT. Translated, it gives CASSVGGANTGELFF. The full variable domain, completed using reference TRBV9 and TRBJ2-2, is DSGVTQTPKHLITATGQRVTLRCSPRSGDLSVYWYQQSLDQGLQFLIQYYNGEERAKGNILERFSAQQFPDLHSELNLSSLELGDSALYFCASSVGGANTGELFFGEGSRLTVL.

The chain recombines TRBV21-1 with TRBJ2-7; the tabulated D call, TRBD1, remains unverified against the DNA. TRBV21-1 is termed a pseudogene. The CDR3 has 18 amino acids. The CDR3 sequence: CASTPGGRYCQSSYEQYF. As DNA, the CDR3 is TGTGCCAGCACCCCAGGGGGCAGGTACTGCCAAAGCTCCTACGAGCAGTACTTC.

V and J are TRBV29-1 and TRBJ1-6, with D possibly being TRBD1 (6 bases). CDR1 and CDR2 from the germline V gene are SQVTM and ANQGSEA. The CDR3 has 12 residues. Trimming shortened V by 6 bases and J by 10 bases, and 13 bases separated the two germline ends. This CDR3 is CSVRDNGSPLHF. The CDR3 region has the DNA TGCAGCGTCCGGGACAATGGGTCACCCCTCCACTTT.

Here the CDR3 DNA reads TGTGCCACCAGCAGTCGCACGAGAACTGAAGCTTTCTTT. This encodes CATSSRTRTEAFF. The rearrangement uses TRBV15 and TRBJ1-1; D is undetermined. The CDR3 is made up of 13 amino acids. Germline V gives CDR1 LNHNV, CDR2 YYDKDF (reference sequence). V was shortened by 3 bases and J by 5 bases, with 10 bases between the two germline ends.

This clone was seen more than once but under ten times. CDR3 sequence: CASSLGPRTGDSQPQHF. The CDR3 DNA reads TGCGCCAGCAGCCTTGGGCCCCGGACAGGGGATAGTCAGCCCCAGCATTTT. The chain combines TRBV5-1 with TRBJ1-5; 9 bases align to TRBD1. V was pared by 4 bases and J by 6 bases, with 14 bases of the junction left unmatched. The CDR3 has 17 amino acids. Looked up from germline, CDR1 is SGHRS and CDR2 is YFSETQ.

This chain joins TRBV7-2 and TRBJ2-5; the D is unclear. This CDR3 has 14 amino acids. V lost 5 bases and J lost 1, with 11 bases in between. The germline gives CDR1 SGHTA, CDR2 FQGNSA. In DNA, the CDR3 is TGTGCCAGCAGCACCGTGCAACTCCAAGAGACCCAGTACTTC. Translated, it gives CASSTVQLQETQYF.

The rearrangement links TRBV7-2 to TRBJ2-3; 8 bases match TRBD2. The CDR3 runs 15 residues. CDR1 is SGHTA and CDR2 is FQGNSA in the germline V gene. With 3 bases clipped from V and 6 bases from J, the junction kept 8 bases outside the gene matches. The CDR3 reads CASSFRGGLMDTQYF. The CDR3 coding sequence is TGTGCCAGCAGCTTCCGGGGGGGCCTCATGGATACGCAGTATTTT.

V gene TRBV11-2 combines with J gene TRBJ1-6, with D maybe TRBD1 (6 bases). Deletions cut 3 bases from V and 8 bases from J, with 14 bases between. The CDR3 consists of 15 residues. Germline-derived CDR1 and CDR2 are SGHAT and FQNNGV. DNA for the CDR3: TGTGCCAGCAGCTTGCGCAGGGGCGTAGATTCACCCCTCCACTTT. As protein: CASSLRRGVDSPLHF.

This chain joins TRBV4-2 and TRBJ1-1; D might be TRBD1 (5 bases). This CDR3 region has 15 residues. V lost 1 base to trimming and J lost 9 bases, with 18 bases between them. The germline V gene encodes CDR1 LGHNA and CDR2 YNFKEQ. The CDR3 DNA is TGTGCCAGCAGCCAAGGGTCAGGGCTTCGCCAGAAAGCTTTCTTT. Residues: CASSQGSGLRQKAFF.

The chain is built from TRBV19 and TRBJ2-3; D is unclear. The CDR3 consists of 14 residues. V was cut by 4 bases and J by 1 base, with 9 bases left in between. Germline V gene sequence: CDR1 LNHDA, CDR2 SQIVND (reference sequence). The CDR3 here is CASSSGGGTDTQYF. The CDR3 DNA sequence: TGTGCCAGTAGTAGCGGTGGAGGCACAGATACGCAGTATTTT. Looking up the rest from reference TRBV19 and TRBJ2-3 gives the full variable domain: DGGITQSPKYLFRKEGQNVTLSCEQNLNHDAMYWYRQDPGQGLRLIYYSQIVNDFQKGDIAEGYSVSREKKESFPLTVTSAQKNPTAFYLCASSSGGGTDTQYFGPGTRLTVL.

V and J are TRBV19 and TRBJ2-7; D perhaps matches TRBD1 (5 bases). The CDR3 runs to 13 residues. The germline V and J ends were trimmed by 10 bases and 6 bases, with 19 bases remaining between them. Germline V gene data show CDR1 as LNHDA and CDR2 as SQIVND (reference sequence). For the CDR3, the DNA is TGTGCCACCACCCGGACCCCAAGGGGCGAGCAGTACTTC. As protein: CATTRTPRGEQYF.

The chain couples TRBV30 to TRBJ2-7; 7 bases align to TRBD1. The CDR3 has 13 residues. Germline V gives CDR1 GTSNPN, CDR2 SVGIG (reference sequence). Trimming cost V 4 bases and J 5 bases; bases outside gene matches: 8. The CDR3 region is CAWNGQGGHEQYF. CDR3 in DNA: TGTGCCTGGAATGGACAAGGGGGCCACGAGCAGTACTTC.